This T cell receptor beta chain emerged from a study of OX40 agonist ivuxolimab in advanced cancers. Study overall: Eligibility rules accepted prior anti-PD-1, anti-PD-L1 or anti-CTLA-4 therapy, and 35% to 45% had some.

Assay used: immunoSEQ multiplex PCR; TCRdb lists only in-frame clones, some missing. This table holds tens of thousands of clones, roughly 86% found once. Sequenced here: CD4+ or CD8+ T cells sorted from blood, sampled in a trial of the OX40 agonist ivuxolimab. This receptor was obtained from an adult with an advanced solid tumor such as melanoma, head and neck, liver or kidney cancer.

The CDR3 loop is CASSLSFLRGYNEQFF. CDR3 DNA sequence: TGTGCCAGCAGTTTATCCTTCCTCAGGGGATACAATGAGCAGTTCTTC. This chain connects TRBV27 to TRBJ2-1, with D tentatively TRBD1 (6 bases). The V and J ends lost 0 bases and 4 bases respectively, with 13 bases between them. The CDR3 loop spans 16 amino acids. The germline V gene has CDR1 MNHEY and CDR2 SMNVEV (reference sequence).